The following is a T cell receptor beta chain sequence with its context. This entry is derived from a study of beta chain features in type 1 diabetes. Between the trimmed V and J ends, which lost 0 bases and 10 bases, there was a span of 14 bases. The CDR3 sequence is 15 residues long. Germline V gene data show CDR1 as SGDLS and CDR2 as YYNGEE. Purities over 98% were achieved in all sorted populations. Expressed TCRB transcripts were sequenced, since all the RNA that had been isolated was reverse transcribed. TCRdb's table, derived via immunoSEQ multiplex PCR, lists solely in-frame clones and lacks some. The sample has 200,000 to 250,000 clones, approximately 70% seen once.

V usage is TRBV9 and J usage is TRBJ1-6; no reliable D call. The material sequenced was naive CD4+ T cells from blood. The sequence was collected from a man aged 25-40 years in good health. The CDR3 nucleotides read TGTGCCAGCAGCGTAGAGGCCATAATTGGGTCACCCCTCCACTTT. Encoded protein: CASSVEAIIGSPLHF.